This TCR beta chain was found in a study of cytomegalovirus exposure and HLA in healthy donors. The study sampled nominally healthy donors, though unrecorded immune exposures were likely. Comments on this clone: Its specificity is not known.

V lost 10 bases, J lost 6 bases, and 14 bases stayed unmatched. The CDR3 is 15 residues long. The germline V gene encodes CDR1 LNHDA and CDR2 SQIVND (reference sequence). Overall study results and limits: Some V segments, including TRBV6-2 and TRBV6-3, were excluded as indistinguishable. In vitro data verified a few CMV-associated chains as specific for CMV antigens. Common viral pathogens seemed, in a later analysis, to connect with several of the most significant clusters.

PCR employed 60 Vbeta and 13 Jbeta primers. The repertoire was sequenced with immunoSEQ multiplex PCR; TCRdb's copy has only in-frame clones and lacks some. The sample spans about 110,000 clones; the ten largest clones claim more than 3%. V usage is TRBV19 and J usage is TRBJ1-5; 8 nucleotides agree with TRBD1. The TCR was taken from a young man in good health and CMV-seronegative. Sample: PBMCs. CDR3: CATGQGSSRSQPQHF. CDR3 DNA: TGTGCCACCGGACAGGGATCGTCGCGTAGTCAGCCCCAGCATTTT.